The 4 T cell receptor beta chains listed next were all sequenced from one sample in a study of CD8 T cells in ankylosing spondylitis. TCRdb recomputed calls from the 5' RACE reads with MiXCR, one row per CDR3 protein. The sample holds approximately 90,000 distinct CDR3 sequences; about 8.5% are singletons and the top ten take more than 9.5%. Sequencing used blood, either unsorted or a sorted T cell fraction (not recorded which). These receptors came from a male donor with ankylosing spondylitis or in good health (not recorded which).

This clonotype was observed a few times. The chain combines TRBV6-6 with TRBJ2-1, with D uncertain. The CDR3 consists of 13 residues. Trimming cost V 4 bases and J 5 bases, with 9 bases left between them. The germline V gene encodes CDR1 MNHNY and CDR2 SVGAGI (reference sequence). CDR3 sequence (DNA): TGTGCCAGCAGTTTTGGGCCCAACAATGAGCAGTTCTTC. Encoded protein: CASSFGPNNEQFF.

This clonotype was seen at least ten times. The V call is TRBV7-8, the J call TRBJ1-5, with D possibly TRBD1 on 6 matching bases. V gave up 0 bases and J gave up 0 bases, with 9 bases separating them. In germline, CDR1 is SGHVS, CDR2 FQNEAQ. The CDR3 totals 16 residues. This CDR3 is CASSLAGAYSNQPQHF. For the CDR3, the DNA is TGTGCCAGCAGCTTAGCGGGGGCTTATAGCAATCAGCCCCAGCATTTT.

This clonotype turned up a few times. The CDR3 reads CASSLAPRGSKSANYGYTF. CDR3 DNA sequence: TGTGCCAGCAGCTTAGCCCCAAGGGGATCTAAATCAGCTAACTATGGCTACACCTTC. The V call is TRBV7-2, the J call TRBJ1-2, with D perhaps matching TRBD1 (5 bases). Germline CDR1 and CDR2: SGHTA and FQGNSA. Trimming took off 0 bases at V and 0 bases at J, with 20 bases between the two ends. There are 19 residues in the CDR3. The variable domain in full, with the rest retrieved from reference TRBV7-2 and TRBJ1-2, is GAGVSQSPSNKVTEKGKDVELRCDPISGHTALYWYRQSLGQGLEFLIYFQGNSAPDKSGLPSDRFSAERTGGSVSTLTIQRTQQEDSAVYLCASSLAPRGSKSANYGYTFGSGTRLTVV.

This chain links TRBV11-3 with TRBJ2-3, with D uncertain. Between the trimmed V and J ends, which lost 4 bases and 1 base, there was a span of 9 bases. From germline, CDR1 is SGHNT and CDR2 YENEEA. This CDR3 region has 14 residues. CDR3 in amino acids: CASSSGRGTDTQYF. CDR3 DNA sequence: TGTGCCAGCAGCTCCGGTCGTGGCACAGATACGCAGTATTTT.